This TCR beta chain was identified during a study of radiation and T cells in renal cell carcinoma. Study overall: Nephrectomy followed 15 Gy stereotactic body radiation by 4 weeks.

The germline V gene has CDR1 MNHEY and CDR2 SVGAGI. This CDR3 has 12 residues. Trimming took off 5 bases at V and 4 bases at J, with 8 bases between the two ends. TCRdb keeps only in-frame clones here, not all; method: immunoSEQ multiplex PCR. Here the sample spans 90,000 to 95,000 clones, over 75% being singletons. About this clone itself: Its antigen is not identified.

Study-level results: Top tumor clonotypes rose in blood 2 weeks post-radiation, then contracted. Pretreatment tumor biopsies were lacking, so baseline clonotypes are unknown.

Specified time point: baseline pretreatment blood. Stated treatment: 15 Gy SBRT to primary tumor, nephrectomy 4 weeks later. The patient's renal cell carcinoma had clear cell pathology. The TCR was taken from a man aged 55-75 years with renal cell carcinoma. The V and J genes are TRBV6-5 and TRBJ1-2; maybe TRBD1 (5 bases). The material was blood, obtained from a patient whose treatment included radiotherapy and nephrectomy. The CDR3 nucleotides read TGTGCCAGCAGTGACCAGGGCTATGGCTACACCTTC. It specifies CASSDQGYGYTF.